This T cell receptor beta chain was sequenced in a study of CD8 T cells in ankylosing spondylitis. This CDR3 region has 15 residues. Trimming took off 3 bases at V and 7 bases at J, with 19 bases between the two ends. The germline V gene has CDR1 DFQATT and CDR2 SNEGSKA (reference sequence). Turning to this clonotype: Its antigen is as yet unknown.

Each CDR3 protein gets one entry after TCRdb re-called the 5' RACE reads with MiXCR. The repertoire holds some 330,000 distinct CDR3 sequences, with less than 9.5% as singletons. Points from the study as a whole: Ankylosing spondylitis blood seemed to carry a telltale TCR beta motif made of fewer than 10 highly homologous variants.

The chain recombines TRBV20-1 with TRBJ2-1, with D possibly TRBD2 on 7 matching bases. The specimen was blood, either unsorted or a sorted T cell fraction (not recorded which). The clonotype originates from a male donor with ankylosing spondylitis. CDR3 region: CSASGASGGGNEQFF. The CDR3 DNA is TGCAGTGCTAGTGGAGCTAGCGGAGGGGGGAATGAGCAGTTCTTC.